The source of this T cell receptor (beta chain) is a study of tumor and adjacent non-tumor tissue in lung cancer. A modified ARM-PCR protocol with three rounds of nested PCR amplified TCRbeta. TCRdb ran MiXCR on the multiplex PCR reads and lists one entry per CDR3 protein. The profile covers 50,000 to 60,000 distinct CDR3 sequences, with 74% appearing a single time and roughly 25% taken by the ten largest. No cell sorting was done before RNA was extracted from the tissue. More than 3 cm separated this lung sample from the edge of the tumor. This TCR derives from a woman in her fifties or sixties with non-small cell lung cancer. Sequencing was done on a sample of distant non-tumor lung tissue.

CDR3 loop: CSVKPSPASTEAFF. Written as DNA, the CDR3 is TGCAGCGTGAAACCGTCCCCCGCGAGCACTGAAGCTTTCTTT. The chain carries TRBV29-1 and TRBJ1-1; D is unclear. The germline CDR1 and CDR2 sequences are SQVTM and ANQGSEA. The CDR3 has 14 amino acids. Trimming removed 6 bases at V and 4 bases at J, with 18 bases between.